The T cell receptor beta chain described here comes from a study of patients and donors after allogeneic stem cell transplantation. The CDR3 length is 13 residues. Germline V CDR1 and CDR2: GTSNPN, SVGIG (reference sequence). The germline V and J ends were trimmed by 3 bases and 1 base, with 10 bases remaining between them. Each CDR3 protein is one row after TCRdb ran MiXCR on the RT-PCR reads. Of around 2,000 distinct CDR3 sequences listed, 1.7% were seen once; the top ten hold 5.5% to 6.5%. In this sample, this clonotype is medium-sized. Sequences were obtained from blood, either unsorted or a sorted T cell fraction (not recorded which). This chain uses TRBV30 with TRBJ2-7; tentative D call: TRBD1 (5 bases). The receptor was derived from a human donor who was either an allogeneic HSCT recipient or a stem cell or donor lymphocyte infusion donor (not recorded which). It is not recorded whose cells these are; they may come from a transplant donor. CDR3 in amino acids: CAWRKRQSYEQYF. CDR3 DNA: TGTGCCTGGAGAAAGAGACAGTCCTACGAGCAGTACTTC.